Following are 13 T cell receptor beta chains from one sample sequenced in a study of shared clonotypes between healthy human individuals. Clones were sequenced by immunoSEQ multiplex PCR, and TCRdb holds only the in-frame ones, with some missing. The sample shows some 2.4 million clones, over 85% of them seen only once. Sequencing was carried out using naive CD4+ T cells from PBMCs. Subset denoted: CD45RA+ positively selected. Receptors were obtained from a man in his late teens or twenties in good health. Some clones in this sample may be carry-over from other donors' samples.

This chain uses TRBV5-1 with TRBJ1-1, with TRBD1 as a possible D gene (6 bases). The V gene's germline CDR1 is SGHRS and CDR2 YFSETQ. Trimming removed 2 bases from V and 4 bases from J, with 18 bases in between. The CDR3 consists of 16 residues. The CDR3 coding sequence is TGCGCCAGCAGCTTTCGGGGCGGGGGCGGAATCACTGAAGCTTTCTTT. Translated: CASSFRGGGGITEAFF.

J is TRBJ2-5 and V is TRBV2; 10 bases agree with TRBD2. The junction had 14 bases not matched to a gene; V was cut back by 5 bases and J by 5 bases. Germline V gives CDR1 SNHLY, CDR2 FYNNEI. The CDR3 totals 17 residues. CDR3 in DNA: TGTGCCAGCAGTCCTCGGGCGGTAGCGGGAGGTGGCGAGACCCAGTACTTC. Encoded protein: CASSPRAVAGGGETQYF.

V and J are TRBV7-9 and TRBJ1-3; D not resolved. The length of the CDR3 is 14 residues. Germline V lookup: CDR1 SEHNR, CDR2 FQNEAQ (reference sequence). Trimming took 5 bases from V and 3 from J, leaving 11 bases between them. The CDR3 coding sequence is TGTGCCAGCAGCCCCGGACCGATTGGAAACACCATATATTTT. Amino acid sequence: CASSPGPIGNTIYF.

V usage is TRBV19 and J usage is TRBJ1-4; no clear D. The V end lost 6 bases, the J end lost 4 bases, and 12 bases lay between the germline ends. This CDR3 region has 14 residues. CDR1 and CDR2 from the germline V gene are LNHDA and SQIVND (reference sequence). Here the CDR3 reads CASRGTTLNEKLFF. CDR3 sequence (DNA): TGTGCCAGTAGAGGCACAACCCTTAATGAAAAACTGTTTTTT.

CDR3 sequence: CASSLGGVWNEQYF. The DNA of the CDR3 is TGCGCCAGCAGCTTGGGCGGGGTCTGGAACGAGCAGTACTTC. V usage is TRBV5-1 and J usage is TRBJ2-7, with a possible D match to TRBD2 (6 bases). Germline V CDR1 and CDR2: SGHRS, YFSETQ. The CDR3 loop spans 14 amino acids. V lost 0 bases and J lost 5, with 12 bases in between.

This chain links TRBV28 with TRBJ1-2, with D possibly TRBD1 on 5 matching bases. Trimming removed 11 bases at V and 0 bases at J, with 13 bases between. Germline assignment: CDR1 MDHEN and CDR2 SYDVKM. The CDR3 spans 13 residues. The CDR3 DNA reads TGTGCCGCCAGGGTGGCATCTAACTATGGCTACACCTTC. Translation: CAARVASNYGYTF.

The chain recombines TRBV2 with TRBJ2-1; TRBD1 matches at 9 bases. The CDR3 has 13 residues. CDR1 and CDR2 from the germline V gene are SNHLY and FYNNEI. V trimming: 7 bases; J trimming: 5 bases; junction bases outside the gene matches: 3. The CDR3 DNA reads TGTGCCAGCAAAGGACAGGGGCACAATGAGCAGTTCTTC. Its translation: CASKGQGHNEQFF.

Only a few counts were recorded for this clone. The chain has TRBV19 and TRBJ1-5; no reliable D call. This CDR3 has 13 residues. Looked up from germline, CDR1 is LNHDA and CDR2 is SQIVND (reference sequence). Trimming removed 5 bases from V and 2 bases from J, with 7 bases in between. For the CDR3, the DNA is TGTGCCAGTAGTTGGCAGGGCAATCAGCCCCAGCATTTT. The encoded protein is CASSWQGNQPQHF.

The rearrangement uses TRBV10-3 and TRBJ1-1, with D unclear. The CDR3 covers 12 residues. Trimming removed 0 bases from V and 8 bases from J, with 7 bases in between. CDR1 and CDR2 (germline): ENHRY, SYGVKD. The CDR3 reads CAISESLGEAFF. The CDR3 DNA reads as TGTGCCATCAGTGAGTCGCTGGGGGAAGCTTTCTTT.

The V gene is TRBV9, the J gene TRBJ2-3, with TRBD1 as a possible D gene (6 bases). Germline CDR1 SGDLS, CDR2 YYNGEE. The germline V and J ends were trimmed by 0 bases and 6 bases, with 14 bases remaining between them. The CDR3 is 15 residues long. The CDR3 loop is CASSVGLQGRDTQYF. The CDR3 coding sequence is TGTGCCAGCAGCGTAGGTCTACAGGGTCGGGATACGCAGTATTTT.

This chain uses TRBV18 with TRBJ2-7; D may be TRBD1 (5 bases). The germline gives CDR1 KGHSH, CDR2 LQKENI. The CDR3 contains 16 residues. V lost 2 bases to trimming and J lost 2 bases, with 16 bases between them. The CDR3 loop reads CASSPARQPNTYEQYF. The CDR3 nucleotides are TGTGCCAGCTCACCAGCCAGACAGCCGAACACCTACGAGCAGTACTTC. The full variable domain, completed using reference TRBV18 and TRBJ2-7, is NAGVMQNPRHLVRRRGQEARLRCSPMKGHSHVYWYRQLPEEGLKFMVYLQKENIIDESGMPKERFSAEFPKEGPSILRIQQVVRGDSAAYFCASSPARQPNTYEQYFGPGTRLTVT.

This rearrangement joins TRBV10-3 to TRBJ2-3; 9 nucleotides line up with TRBD1. Germline loops: CDR1 ENHRY, CDR2 SYGVKD. The CDR3 loop spans 14 amino acids. The junction had 7 bases not matched to a gene; V was cut back by 5 bases and J by 7 bases. CDR3 DNA sequence: TGTGCCATCAGTACCGGGACAGGGTCCTATACGCAGTATTTT. This encodes CAISTGTGSYTQYF.

The V gene is TRBV7-3, the J gene TRBJ2-2; 10 bases fit TRBD2. This CDR3 has 16 residues. CDR1 is SGHTA and CDR2 is FQGTGA in the germline V gene. Trimming at V came to 4 bases and at J to 0 bases, leaving 2 bases not matched to a gene. This CDR3 reads CASSWTSGTNTGELFF. CDR3 in DNA: TGTGCCAGCAGCTGGACTAGCGGAACGAACACCGGGGAGCTGTTTTTT.